Each of the 22 T cell receptor beta chains below was sequenced from the same sample in a study of blood T cell repertoires in COVID-19 (dated by TCRdb to about 2020). The library was generated by the immunoSEQ multiplex PCR assay. Imported from immuneACCESS, the table was reduced by TCRdb to in-frame sequences with V and J called. These copies leave out some clones; in studies compared against another copy, an unresolved V gene accounts for under half, and the cause of the remainder is not known. The sample table contains 250,000 to 350,000 clones; only one count was recorded for 75% to 90% of them. Of the sample, around 0.84% falls within the top ten clones. What was sequenced was peripheral blood. The receptors shown here come from a man aged 25 to 40 with acute or convalescent COVID-19.

In this sample, this clone turned up once. The chain carries TRBV4-1 and TRBJ1-2; D is ambiguous. Germline CDR1 reads MGHRA; CDR2 reads YSYEKL. The length of the CDR3 is 14 residues. Trimming took 0 bases from V and 2 from J, leaving 7 bases between them. The CDR3 nucleotides read TGCGCCAGCAGCCAAGATGCAGTCAACTATGGCTACACCTTC. This translates into CASSQDAVNYGYTF.

The chain is built from TRBV19 and TRBJ1-4; D might be TRBD1 (6 bases). Trimming took 3 bases from V and 9 from J, leaving 14 bases between them. The CDR3 runs to 14 residues. The germline V gene has CDR1 LNHDA and CDR2 SQIVND (reference sequence). CDR3 region: CASSIVGGQKKLFF. In DNA, the CDR3 is TGTGCCAGTAGTATCGTGGGGGGGCAAAAAAAACTGTTTTTT.

The gene calls are TRBV10-1 and TRBJ1-5, with TRBD1 matching 8 bases. After removal of 6 bases from V and 0 bases from J, the junction contained 22 bases not matched to a gene. Germline V gene lookup returns CDR1 WNHNN and CDR2 SYGVQD (reference sequence). The CDR3 length is 21 residues. CDR3 sequence reads: CASRSGRPGTGSNYSNQPQHF. CDR3 coding DNA: TGCGCCAGCAGGTCCGGTAGGCCCGGGACAGGCAGTAACTATAGCAATCAGCCCCAGCATTTT.

The CDR3 coding sequence is TGTGCCAGCAGTCCACAATGGGGACTAGTTCTTTACGAGCAGTACTTC. Protein sequence: CASSPQWGLVLYEQYF. The gene calls are TRBV27 and TRBJ2-7; 8 positions match TRBD2. V was pared by 5 bases and J by 4 bases, with 13 bases of the junction left unmatched. Germline V gene data show CDR1 as MNHEY and CDR2 as SMNVEV (reference sequence). The CDR3 is made up of 16 amino acids.

V is TRBV5-1 and J is TRBJ1-1; tentatively, D is TRBD1 (6 bases). CDR3 length equals 16 residues. Trimming stripped 6 bases from V and 8 bases from J, with 26 bases between. Per germline, CDR1 SGHRS and CDR2 YFSETQ. The chain's CDR3 is CASNERRGEGDREAFF. CDR3 bases: TGCGCCAGCAACGAGAGAAGGGGGGAGGGAGATAGAGAAGCTTTCTTT.

J is TRBJ2-1 and V is TRBV6-1; 7 bases map to TRBD2. The CDR3 runs to 16 residues. Germline V gene sequence: CDR1 MNHNS, CDR2 SASEGT. The V and J ends lost 2 bases and 2 bases, in that order; junction bases with no gene match: 6. CDR3 region: CASSELTGGPYNEQFF. CDR3 in DNA: TGTGCCAGCAGTGAATTGACGGGGGGTCCCTACAATGAGCAGTTCTTC.

The chain is built from TRBV4-1 and TRBJ2-7; 7 bases fit TRBD2. This CDR3 is 14 amino acids long. The V and J ends lost 1 base and 3 bases, in that order; junction bases with no gene match: 3. CDR1 and CDR2 (germline): MGHRA, YSYEKL. The CDR3 loop is CASSQGVAGYEQYF. The CDR3 coding sequence is TGCGCCAGCAGCCAAGGGGTAGCGGGCTACGAGCAGTACTTC.

The rearrangement links TRBV21-1 to TRBJ1-3. TRBV21-1 is a documented pseudogene. CDR3 size: 16 residues. The CDR3, as DNA: TGTGCCAGCAGCACGGGGTTGGGAATAGGTGGAAACACCATATATTTT. Translated, it gives CASSTGLGIGGNTIYF.

The chain is built from TRBV10-3 and TRBJ1-1; 7 bases map to TRBD1. The ends lost 3 bases at V and 7 bases at J; junction bases unmatched: 2. This CDR3 has 12 residues. The germline gives CDR1 ENHRY, CDR2 SYGVKD. The CDR3 loop is CAISEYRGEAFF. The CDR3 nucleotides are TGTGCCATCAGTGAATACAGGGGTGAAGCTTTCTTT.

The V gene is TRBV18, the J gene TRBJ2-2; tentative D call: TRBD2 (6 bases). From germline, CDR1 is KGHSH and CDR2 LQKENI. The ends were cut back, 6 bases at V and 13 bases at J, with 18 bases in the middle. CDR3 length equals 13 residues. CDR3 coding DNA: TGTGCCAGCTCCCCTACAGGCGACGGGAGGCTGTTTTTT. This encodes CASSPTGDGRLFF.

V gene TRBV10-3 combines with J gene TRBJ2-6; 11 bases align to TRBD1. The CDR3 is made up of 18 amino acids. Per the germline V gene, CDR1 is ENHRY and CDR2 is SYGVKD. The ends lost 2 bases at V and 2 bases at J; junction bases unmatched: 5. As DNA, the CDR3 is TGTGCCATCAGTGAGACTGGACAGGGGGCAACTGGGGCCAACGTCCTGACTTTC. Translated, it gives CAISETGQGATGANVLTF.

The chain has TRBV19 and TRBJ2-6; D remains unclear. Germline CDR1 and CDR2: LNHDA and SQIVND (reference sequence). Deletions cut 3 bases from V and 1 base from J, with 7 bases between. CDR3 size: 15 residues. CDR3 in DNA: TGTGCCAGTAGTATGATCGGGTCTGGGGCCAACGTCCTGACTTTC. It is translated as CASSMIGSGANVLTF.

V gene TRBV27 combines with J gene TRBJ2-2; no firm D call. Germline CDR1 MNHEY, CDR2 SMNVEV (reference sequence). The CDR3 loop spans 13 amino acids. V shed 4 bases and J shed 4 bases, with 7 bases lying between them. CDR3 DNA sequence: TGTGCCAGCAGTTCCCCCGGCACCGGGGAGCTGTTTTTT. This translates into CASSSPGTGELFF.

This clone was observed once. V usage is TRBV12-5 and J usage is TRBJ2-3; 11 bases fit TRBD2. The CDR3 consists of 15 residues. Germline V lookup: CDR1 LGHNT, CDR2 FRNRAP. V gave up 3 bases and J gave up 15 bases; unmatched junction bases: 14. The CDR3 sequence: CASGLGSGGAVHLYF. CDR3 sequence (DNA): TGTGCTAGTGGTTTAGGTAGCGGGGGGGCCGTACATCTCTATTTT. The full variable domain, rest sourced from reference TRBV12-5 and TRBJ2-3, is DARVTQTPRHKVTEMGQEVTMRCQPILGHNTVFWYRQTMMQGLELLAYFRNRAPLDDSGMPKDRFSAEMPDATLATLKIQPSEPRDSAVYFCASGLGSGGAVHLYFGPGTRLTVL.

This chain's CDR3 is CASSLGTGDSPLHF. CDR3 bases: TGTGCCAGCAGTTTAGGGACAGGGGATTCACCCCTCCACTTT. V is TRBV28 and J is TRBJ1-6, with TRBD1 matching over 10 bases. CDR1 is MDHEN and CDR2 is SYDVKM in the germline V gene. The V gene end was trimmed by 2 bases and the J gene end by 8 bases; junction bases not matched to a gene: 0. The CDR3 sequence is 14 residues long.

The gene calls are TRBV18 and TRBJ1-6, with D hard to call. CDR1 is KGHSH, CDR2 LQKENI, per germline. CDR3 length: 14 residues. The ends were cut back, 3 bases at V and 8 bases at J, with 11 bases in the middle. The CDR3 nucleotides read TGTGCCAGCTCACCTTCCCACGGGGATTCACCCCTCCACTTT. This translates into CASSPSHGDSPLHF.

The chain links TRBV4-1 to TRBJ1-3; the D is unclear. Germline CDR1 MGHRA, CDR2 YSYEKL. With 1 base removed from V and 0 bases from J, the gap between germline ends came to 16 bases. The CDR3 is made up of 18 amino acids. This CDR3 is CASSQALLSSSSGNTIYF. CDR3 nucleotides: TGCGCCAGCAGCCAAGCCTTACTTAGCAGTTCCTCTGGAAACACCATATATTTT.

This clone was observed a few times. This chain joins TRBV14 and TRBJ2-2; tentatively, D is TRBD1 (5 bases). V was shortened by 1 base and J by 4 bases, with 13 bases between the two germline ends. This CDR3 has 16 amino acids. Germline V CDR1 and CDR2: SGHDN, FVKESK. CDR3 nucleotide sequence: TGTGCCAGCAGCCAAGTTCAGGGAAGGGGCACCGGGGAGCTGTTTTTT. Protein sequence: CASSQVQGRGTGELFF. Supplemented by reference TRBV14 and TRBJ2-2, the full variable domain reads EAGVTQFPSHSVIEKGQTVTLRCDPISGHDNLYWYRRVMGKEIKFLLHFVKESKQDESGMPNNRFLAERTGGTYSTLKVQPAELEDSGVYFCASSQVQGRGTGELFFGEGSRLTVL.

The rearrangement links TRBV3-1 (or the pseudogene TRBV3-2) to TRBJ2-7; D may be TRBD1 (6 bases). The CDR3 runs to 14 residues. The V end lost 0 bases, the J end lost 3 bases, and 9 bases lay between the germline ends. Germline loops: CDR1 LGHDT, CDR2 YNNKEL (reference sequence). The CDR3 region is CASSQEGGIYEQYF. The CDR3 DNA is TGTGCCAGCAGCCAAGAAGGGGGAATCTACGAGCAGTACTTC.

V gene TRBV19 combines with J gene TRBJ1-4, with 7 bases that match TRBD1. The J segment lost 5 bases and the V segment lost 6 bases, leaving 6 bases of the junction unmatched. The CDR3 length is 14 residues. The germline V gene encodes CDR1 LNHDA and CDR2 SQIVND (reference sequence). The CDR3 loop is CASRWDSLNEKLFF. The DNA for the CDR3 is TGTGCCAGTAGGTGGGACAGCTTAAATGAAAAACTGTTTTTT.

The J gene is TRBJ1-3, the V gene TRBV27; D perhaps matches TRBD1 (6 bases). V was clipped by 2 bases and J by 2 bases, with 13 bases between them. The CDR3 has 16 amino acids. The germline V gene encodes CDR1 MNHEY and CDR2 SMNVEV (reference sequence). CDR3 sequence (DNA): TGTGCCAGCAGTTTAAGCGGGGGGGCGGCTGGAAACACCATATATTTT. This codes for CASSLSGGAAGNTIYF.

The chain joins TRBV6-5 to TRBJ2-2, with a tentative D call TRBD2 (6 bases). The CDR3 spans 13 residues. V was trimmed by 2 bases and J by 8 bases, leaving 9 bases between them. The germline CDR1 and CDR2 sequences are MNHEY and SVGAGI. This CDR3 is CASSYGGAGELFF. The CDR3 nucleotides read TGTGCCAGCAGTTACGGAGGGGCTGGGGAGCTGTTTTTT.